Shown below are 30 T cell receptor beta chains from a single sample sequenced in a study of OX40 agonist ivuxolimab in advanced cancers. Sequencing used immunoSEQ multiplex PCR; TCRdb keeps in-frame clones, though not all of them. Here the sample spans about 58,000 clones, over 65% being singletons. The source was CD4+ or CD8+ T cells sorted from blood, collected in a trial of the OX40 agonist ivuxolimab. These receptors all stem from an adult with an advanced solid tumor such as melanoma, head and neck, liver or kidney cancer.

This clone was counted a single time. The chain has TRBV6-5 and TRBJ1-1, with D perhaps TRBD1 (6 bases). Deletions cut 7 bases from V and 2 bases from J, with 17 bases between. The germline V gene encodes CDR1 MNHEY and CDR2 SVGAGI. CDR3 length: 15 amino acids. In DNA form, the CDR3 reads TGTGCCAGCAATTGGGGGCACGGGGCTAACACTGAAGCTTTCTTT. This codes for CASNWGHGANTEAFF.

This chain links TRBV19 with TRBJ1-5; D is ambiguous. The CDR3 is made up of 14 amino acids. Trimming cost V 2 bases and J 2 bases, with 7 bases left between them. Germline assignment: CDR1 LNHDA and CDR2 SQIVND (reference sequence). CDR3 region: CASSIRGGNQPQHF. The DNA of the CDR3 is TGTGCCAGTAGTATACGCGGGGGCAATCAGCCCCAGCATTTT.

A few counts support this clone. The chain uses TRBV6-5 and TRBJ2-5; TRBD2 is a possible D gene (6 bases). Looked up from germline, CDR1 is MNHEY and CDR2 is SVGAGI. This CDR3 comprises 15 residues. The V gene lost 7 bases and the J gene lost 6 bases, with 21 bases spanning the gap. Written as DNA, the CDR3 is TGTGCCAGCACCCACACGGGGGATATGGGGAAGACCCAGTACTTC. It translates to CASTHTGDMGKTQYF.

The CDR3 here is CASSQGAGVRGYGYTF. The CDR3 coding sequence is TGTGCCAGCAGTCAGGGTGCCGGGGTCCGGGGCTATGGCTACACCTTC. The chain recombines TRBV27 with TRBJ1-2, with D tentatively TRBD1 (5 bases). Between the trimmed V and J ends, which lost 5 bases and 4 bases, there was a span of 20 bases. This CDR3 region has 16 residues. Germline V lookup: CDR1 MNHEY, CDR2 SMNVEV (reference sequence).

The chain links TRBV28 to TRBJ1-6; weak D call: TRBD1 (5 bases). V lost 3 bases to trimming and J lost 0 bases, with 12 bases between them. CDR1 and CDR2 (germline): MDHEN, SYDVKM. CDR3 length equals 17 residues. The CDR3 DNA reads TGTGCCAGCAGTTTCCCCCTCGACAGCTCCTATAATTCACCCCTCCACTTT. Its protein is CASSFPLDSSYNSPLHF.

This clone was found a few times. V is TRBV30 and J is TRBJ1-1; possible D gene TRBD1, 6 bases. Trimming cost V 2 bases and J 1 base, with 11 bases left between them. The CDR3 length is 14 residues. Germline V gene sequence: CDR1 GTSNPN, CDR2 SVGIG (reference sequence). The CDR3 region has the DNA TGTGCCTGGAGTCACTCACAGGGGAACACTGAAGCTTTCTTT. Protein sequence: CAWSHSQGNTEAFF.

CDR3 amino acids: CASSLNSNQPQHF. The CDR3 bases are TGTGCCAGCAGCTTAAATAGCAATCAGCCCCAGCATTTT. The chain combines TRBV7-2 with TRBJ1-5; D gene ambiguous. The ends were cut back, 2 bases at V and 0 bases at J, with 2 bases in the middle. CDR3 size: 13 residues. The V gene's germline CDR1 is SGHTA and CDR2 FQGNSA.

V usage is TRBV28 and J usage is TRBJ2-7; D call uncertain. Germline V gives CDR1 MDHEN, CDR2 SYDVKM. The CDR3 contains 10 residues. V was pared by 8 bases and J by 3 bases, with 5 bases between. The CDR3 here is CASARYEQYF. The CDR3 coding sequence is TGTGCCAGCGCTCGCTACGAGCAGTACTTC.

The chain combines TRBV10-3 with TRBJ2-5; D might be TRBD1 or TRBD2, each matching 5 bases. V was cut by 5 bases and J by 4 bases, with 11 bases left in between. This CDR3 has 13 amino acids. Germline V lookup: CDR1 ENHRY, CDR2 SYGVKD. The CDR3 is CAISKGTTETQYF. The CDR3 DNA reads TGTGCCATCAGTAAGGGGACCACAGAGACCCAGTACTTC.

V usage is TRBV7-2 and J usage is TRBJ1-5; TRBD1 might be the D (5 bases). V was pared by 2 bases and J by 4 bases, with 12 bases between. The germline V gene encodes CDR1 SGHTA and CDR2 FQGNSA. This CDR3 region has 15 residues. CDR3 residues: CASSLYSGLNQPQHF. CDR3 DNA: TGTGCCAGCAGCTTATACTCAGGGCTAAATCAGCCCCAGCATTTT.

This sequence joins TRBV11-2 and TRBJ2-3; a weak D match, TRBD2 (5 bases). The CDR3 has 13 residues. The V and J ends lost 8 bases and 5 bases respectively, with 14 bases between them. Germline values: CDR1 SGHAT, CDR2 FQNNGV. CDR3 in DNA: TGTGCCAGCGAAAAGGGTCGGGGAGATACGCAGTATTTT. Its translation is CASEKGRGDTQYF.

This chain connects TRBV11-2 to TRBJ1-3; D uncertain. V was clipped by 0 bases and J by 6 bases, with 3 bases between them. The germline CDR1 and CDR2 sequences are SGHAT and FQNNGV. This CDR3 is built from 12 residues. CDR3 in DNA: TGTGCCAGCAGCTTAGACGCAAACACCATATATTTT. Protein product: CASSLDANTIYF.

This chain uses TRBV2 with TRBJ2-7; D is ambiguous. V was clipped by 3 bases and J by 5 bases, with 14 bases between them. Germline lookup yields CDR1 SNHLY and CDR2 FYNNEI. This CDR3 is 14 amino acids long. This CDR3 reads CASSDPGLLNEQYF. The CDR3 region has the DNA TGTGCCAGCAGTGACCCGGGTCTTTTGAACGAGCAGTACTTC.

The chain couples TRBV7-8 to TRBJ1-1, with D unclear. Per the germline V gene, CDR1 is SGHVS and CDR2 is FQNEAQ. The V end was cut by 3 bases, the J end by 1 base, with 6 bases between. There are 13 residues in the CDR3. The CDR3 DNA follows: TGTGCCAGCAGCTTCGACGGGAACACTGAAGCTTTCTTT. This encodes CASSFDGNTEAFF. The full variable domain, in which reference TRBV7-8 and TRBJ1-1 provide the parts outside the CDR3, is GAGVSQSPRYKVAKRGQDVALRCDPISGHVSLFWYQQALGQGPEFLTYFQNEAQLDKSGLPSDRFFAERPEGSVSTLKIQRTQQEDSAVYLCASSFDGNTEAFFGQGTRLTVV.

The chain employs TRBV28 and TRBJ2-2, with D possibly matching TRBD1 (5 bases). This CDR3 has 15 residues. The V end lost 4 bases, the J end lost 0 bases, and 9 bases lay between the germline ends. Germline loops: CDR1 MDHEN, CDR2 SYDVKM. As DNA, the CDR3 is TGTGCCAGCAGTTCTACGACAGCGAACACCGGGGAGCTGTTTTTT. It encodes CASSSTTANTGELFF.

In its sample, this clone was seen a few times. V gene TRBV11-3 combines with J gene TRBJ2-1; tentatively, D is TRBD1 or TRBD2 (6 bases each). Between the trimmed V and J ends, which lost 3 bases and 7 bases, there was a span of 13 bases. The CDR3 totals 14 residues. Per the germline V gene, CDR1 is SGHNT and CDR2 is YENEEA. This chain's CDR3 is CASSFVGGGNEQFF. Here the CDR3 DNA reads TGTGCCAGCAGCTTCGTCGGAGGGGGGAATGAGCAGTTCTTC. Full variable domain (rest looked up from reference TRBV11-3 and TRBJ2-1): EAGVVQSPRYKIIEKKQPVAFWCNPISGHNTLYWYLQNLGQGPELLIRYENEEAVDDSQLPKDRFSAERLKGVDSTLKIQPAELGDSAVYLCASSFVGGGNEQFFGPGTRLTVL.

The V and J genes are TRBV4-3 and TRBJ1-1; perhaps TRBD1 as D (5 bases). This CDR3 spans 14 amino acids. Germline CDR1 is LGHNA and CDR2 is YSLEER. V was clipped by 7 bases and J by 0 bases, with 12 bases between them. The CDR3 region has the DNA TGCGCCAGCACGAGGGGACGGCTGAACACTGAAGCTTTCTTT. Residues: CASTRGRLNTEAFF.

The chain uses TRBV5-4 and TRBJ2-7; D might be TRBD1 (6 bases). This CDR3 is built from 13 residues. Trimming left V 4 bases short and J 2 bases short, with 10 bases between. The germline V gene has CDR1 SGHNT and CDR2 YYREEE (reference sequence). The CDR3 region is CASSPGHAYEQYF. In nucleotides, the CDR3 is TGTGCCAGCAGCCCGGGACATGCCTACGAGCAGTACTTC.

This clone was recorded only once. V usage is TRBV11-2 and J usage is TRBJ1-6; D is undetermined. CDR1 and CDR2 from the germline V gene are SGHAT and FQNNGV. The CDR3 runs to 12 residues. Deletions cut 3 bases from V and 7 bases from J, with 4 bases between. The CDR3 DNA is TGTGCCAGCAGCTTTACCAATTCACCCCTCCACTTT. Translating gives CASSFTNSPLHF.

This rearrangement joins TRBV6-5 to TRBJ2-5; D ambiguous. Germline V lookup: CDR1 MNHEY, CDR2 SVGAGI. The CDR3 is made up of 14 amino acids. V was shortened by 0 bases and J by 4 bases, with 9 bases between the two germline ends. The chain's CDR3 is CASSYSSPGETQYF. The DNA for the CDR3 is TGTGCCAGCAGTTACTCGTCCCCCGGAGAGACCCAGTACTTC.

This chain links TRBV7-2 with TRBJ2-7; D not certain. Germline CDR1 SGHTA, CDR2 FQGNSA. The CDR3 contains 14 residues. The germline V and J ends were trimmed by 2 bases and 3 bases, with 11 bases remaining between them. The CDR3 sequence: CASSLLRTGYEQYF. In DNA form, the CDR3 reads TGTGCCAGCAGCTTACTTAGGACGGGCTACGAGCAGTACTTC.

Concerning this clone itself: Germline is not matched at one junction end, which may reflect a read error. Other DNA sequences from this sample encode an identical CDR3 as well. The J gene is TRBJ1-4, the V gene TRBV2; D remains ambiguous. The CDR3 covers 12 residues. Germline lookup yields CDR1 SNHLY and CDR2 FYNNEI. The CDR3 loop is CASSVTEVKLFF. CDR3 DNA sequence: TGCGCCAGCAGTGTTACAGAGGTCAAACTGTTTTTT.

The CDR3 spells CASARQGKGETQYF. The CDR3 DNA is TGTGCTAGTGCCCGACAGGGTAAGGGAGAGACCCAGTACTTC. This chain links TRBV12-5 with TRBJ2-5, with TRBD1 matching over 7 bases. This CDR3 has 14 residues. Germline-derived CDR1 and CDR2 are LGHNT and FRNRAP. Trimming took 7 bases from V and 4 from J; bases not matched to a gene: 9.

A few counts support this clone. The J gene is TRBJ1-2, the V gene TRBV6-6; D is unresolved. Trimming shortened V by 7 bases and J by 0 bases, and 18 bases separated the two germline ends. From germline, CDR1 is MNHNY and CDR2 SVGAGI (reference sequence). The CDR3 extends over 16 amino acids. CDR3: CASTDGVFQANYGYTF. CDR3 sequence (DNA): TGTGCCAGCACCGATGGGGTGTTTCAGGCTAACTATGGCTACACCTTC.

The V gene is TRBV5-1, the J gene TRBJ2-2, with 8 bases aligning to TRBD1. Germline V gene data show CDR1 as SGHRS and CDR2 as YFSETQ. V lost 3 bases to trimming and J lost 6 bases; unmatched junction nucleotides: 10. There are 16 residues in the CDR3. The CDR3 coding sequence is TGCGCCAGCAGCTGGGGTCCGACAGGGGCGGCCGGGGAGCTGTTTTTT. Protein: CASSWGPTGAAGELFF.

V gene TRBV5-1 combines with J gene TRBJ2-5; 9 nucleotides align to TRBD1. This CDR3 contains 13 residues. In germline, CDR1 is SGHRS, CDR2 YFSETQ. The V gene end was trimmed by 4 bases and the J gene end by 5 bases; junction bases not matched to a gene: 3. CDR3 in amino acids: CASSLQGAETQYF. DNA of the CDR3: TGCGCCAGCAGCCTACAGGGGGCCGAGACCCAGTACTTC. The whole variable domain, remainder taken from reference TRBV5-1 and TRBJ2-5, is KAGVTQTPRYLIKTRGQQVTLSCSPISGHRSVSWYQQTPGQGLQFLFEYFSETQRNKGNFPGRFSGRQFSNSRSEMNVSTLELGDSALYLCASSLQGAETQYFGPGTRLLVL.

The rearrangement uses TRBV5-6 and TRBJ2-3, with D possibly being TRBD1 (6 bases). Trimming took 4 bases from V and 0 from J, leaving 15 bases between them. CDR3 length: 16 amino acids. The germline CDR1 and CDR2 sequences are SGHDT and YYEEEE. CDR3 residues: CASSPSPGHSTDTQYF. In DNA, the CDR3 is TGTGCCAGCAGCCCATCTCCGGGACACAGCACAGATACGCAGTATTTT. Looking up the rest from reference TRBV5-6 and TRBJ2-3 gives the full variable domain: DAGVTQSPTHLIKTRGQQVTLRCSPKSGHDTVSWYQQALGQGPQFIFQYYEEEERQRGNFPDRFSGHQFPNYSSELNVNALLLGDSALYLCASSPSPGHSTDTQYFGPGTRLTVL.

V and J are TRBV5-1 and TRBJ2-7; possible D gene TRBD1, 6 bases. There are 15 residues in the CDR3. Germline V gene sequence: CDR1 SGHRS, CDR2 YFSETQ. Between the trimmed V and J ends, which lost 4 bases and 5 bases, there was a span of 19 bases. CDR3: CASSIGDTLGNEQYF. CDR3 DNA: TGCGCCAGCAGCATCGGGGACACCCTAGGCAACGAGCAGTACTTC.

The chain uses TRBV19 and TRBJ2-7; tentative D call: TRBD1 (6 bases). The CDR3 consists of 13 residues. V lost 4 bases to trimming and J lost 1 base, with 8 bases between them. Germline V lookup: CDR1 LNHDA, CDR2 SQIVND (reference sequence). In nucleotides, the CDR3 is TGTGCCAGTAGTAGCGGACAGTCCTACGAGCAGTACTTC. Translation gives CASSSGQSYEQYF.

The V and J genes are TRBV2 and TRBJ2-3; D might be TRBD2 (6 bases). The CDR3 runs 15 residues. With 3 bases removed from V and 3 bases from J, the gap between germline ends came to 13 bases. Germline CDR1 reads SNHLY; CDR2 reads FYNNEI. The CDR3 DNA follows: TGTGCCAGCAGTGATACACTAGCCGGGACAGATACGCAGTATTTT. It codes for CASSDTLAGTDTQYF. Drawing the rest from reference TRBV2 and TRBJ2-3, the complete variable domain is EPEVTQTPSHQVTQMGQEVILRCVPISNHLYFYWYRQILGQKVEFLVSFYNNEISEKSEIFDDQFSVERPDGSNFTLKIRSTKLEDSAMYFCASSDTLAGTDTQYFGPGTRLTVL.